These T cell receptor beta chains were read from a single sample in a study of post-analysis software for immune sequencing data. One entry per CDR3 protein, called by TCRdb with MiXCR from the PCR reads. The repertoire holds hundreds of thousands of distinct CDR3 sequences, with around 50% as singletons. Sequences were obtained from blood. Receptors originate from a girl aged 10-17 years with multiple sclerosis. The CDR3 runs from the conserved cysteine through the conserved F or W. D genes are given only for firm matches. Clone size is given for some rows only: seen once, a few or many times, or a class if the clone is expanded.

v_gene	d_gene	j_gene	abundance	CDR3aa	CDR3nt
TRBV27	.	TRBJ2-7	.	CASSPLEATYEQYF	TGTGCCAGCAGTCCTCTTGAGGCCACCTACGAGCAGTACTTC
TRBV29-1	.	TRBJ2-3	few	CSVEAGRLGGTDTQYF	TGCAGCGTTGAAGCGGGCCGACTTGGTGGCACAGATACGCAGTATTTT
TRBV6-5	TRBD1	TRBJ2-5	.	CASSSGGQGERETQYF	TGTGCCAGCAGTTCAGGTGGACAGGGCGAGCGAGAGACCCAGTACTTC
TRBV29-1	TRBD1	TRBJ2-7	few	CSVELGQGPSYEQYF	TGCAGCGTTGAACTGGGACAGGGGCCGAGCTACGAGCAGTACTTC
TRBV6-5	TRBD1	TRBJ2-4	.	CASRDRVFKQYF	TGTGCCAGCCGGGACAGGGTGTTTAAGCAGTACTTC
TRBV29-1	TRBD2	TRBJ2-5	.	CSVETGREYQETQYF	TGCAGCGTTGAAACGGGGCGGGAGTACCAAGAGACCCAGTACTTC
TRBV7-3	TRBD1	TRBJ1-2	few	CASRPPDRTSNYGYTF	TGTGCCAGCAGACCTCCGGACAGGACTTCTAACTATGGCTACACCTTC
TRBV29-1	.	TRBJ2-7	.	CSAVPQDSYEQYF	TGCAGCGCCGTCCCTCAAGACAGCTACGAGCAGTACTTC
TRBV5-1	.	TRBJ2-1	few	CASSLVSEQFF	TGCGCCAGCAGCTTGGTGAGTGAGCAGTTCTTC
TRBV29-1	.	TRBJ2-5	.	CSVGEGGETQYF	TGCAGCGTTGGTGAGGGTGGTGAGACCCAGTACTTC
TRBV29-1	TRBD2	TRBJ2-7	few	CSVEEPSGISYEQYF	TGCAGCGTTGAAGAACCCAGCGGGATTTCCTACGAGCAGTACTTC
TRBV20-1	.	TRBJ2-3	.	CSARPGEGRDTQYF	TGCAGTGCTAGACCCGGGGAAGGGCGCGATACGCAGTATTTT
TRBV6-5	TRBD2	TRBJ2-7	.	CASSPGTSGSLNEQYF	TGTGCCAGCAGTCCCGGGACTAGCGGGAGTCTCAATGAGCAGTACTTC
TRBV6-5	.	TRBJ2-5	few	CASSMGKQTQYF	TGTGCCAGCAGTATGGGTAAACAGACCCAGTACTTC
TRBV7-9	TRBD2	TRBJ2-5	.	CAIRTSTNPMEETQYF	TGTGCCATCCGGACTAGCACCAACCCCATGGAAGAGACCCAGTACTTC
TRBV19	TRBD1	TRBJ2-7	.	CASSIAWDRGSYEQYF	TGTGCCAGTAGTATAGCCTGGGACAGAGGATCCTACGAGCAGTACTTC
TRBV7-2	.	TRBJ2-3	.	CASSPSVRTDTRYF	TGTGCCAGCAGCCCCTCCGTTCGGACAGATACGCGGTATTTT
TRBV7-2	TRBD2	TRBJ2-7	.	CASSLLAGVYEQYF	TGTGCCAGCAGCCTACTAGCGGGAGTCTACGAGCAGTACTTC
TRBV7-6	TRBD1	TRBJ2-7	.	CASSSGTGSLEQYF	TGTGCCAGCAGCTCCGGGACAGGGTCCCTCGAGCAGTACTTC
TRBV20-1	.	TRBJ2-5	many	CSANPGTAGETQYF	TGCAGTGCCAACCCGGGGACAGCGGGAGAGACCCAGTACTTC
TRBV5-5	.	TRBJ1-5	few	CASSLVVADNQPQHF	TGTGCCAGCAGCTTGGTGGTCGCAGACAATCAGCCCCAGCATTTT
TRBV29-1	.	TRBJ1-2	.	CSVVGGGQPNYGYTF	TGCAGCGTTGTGGGGGGCGGACAACCTAACTATGGCTACACCTTC
TRBV14	.	TRBJ2-5	.	CASSQLHQPYQETQYF	TGTGCCAGCAGCCAACTGCATCAGCCCTACCAAGAGACCCAGTACTTC
TRBV12-3/TRBV12-4	.	TRBJ1-2	.	CASSRSGGRNYGYTF	TGTGCCAGCAGCCGCTCGGGGGGGCGAAACTATGGCTACACCTTC